The next 15 T cell receptor beta chains were all read from a single sample in a study of blood T cell repertoires in COVID-19. Libraries were prepared by immunoSEQ multiplex PCR; TCRdb keeps only in-frame clonotypes and omits some of them. The sample yields roughly 240,000 clones, about 87% seen once. The sequenced material came from PBMCs or T cells enriched from blood (not recorded which). The source is a woman aged 25 to 39 with acute COVID-19.

This chain's CDR3 is CASSLPGLAGWETQYF. The CDR3 DNA follows: TGTGCCAGCAGCTTGCCGGGACTAGCGGGATGGGAGACCCAGTACTTC. The V and J genes are TRBV5-6 and TRBJ2-5; 13 bases map to TRBD2. The CDR3 covers 16 residues. Germline V gene lookup returns CDR1 SGHDT and CDR2 YYEEEE. V dropped 1 base and J dropped 5; count of bases not matched to a gene: 5.

The V call is TRBV7-2, the J call TRBJ1-1; D gene ambiguous. V lost 5 bases and J 0 bases, leaving 10 bases between the germline ends. CDR3 length: 14 amino acids. Germline V gene sequence: CDR1 SGHTA, CDR2 FQGNSA. CDR3 DNA sequence: TGTGCCAGCAGCCTTTCTATGATGAACACTGAAGCTTTCTTT. Protein: CASSLSMMNTEAFF.

The table lists this clone with a count of one. The chain has TRBV11-2 and TRBJ2-7; the D gene is possibly TRBD2 (5 bases). Germline V gives CDR1 SGHAT, CDR2 FQNNGV. The CDR3 totals 16 residues. V lost 5 bases, J lost 4 bases, and 21 bases lay in between. The CDR3 here is CASSRIEGPLTYEQYF. In DNA form, the CDR3 reads TGTGCCAGCAGCCGAATCGAGGGTCCGCTAACTTACGAGCAGTACTTC.

The chain has TRBV25-1 and TRBJ1-4; D possibly corresponds to TRBD1 (5 bases). The CDR3 is made up of 13 amino acids. V lost 6 bases to trimming and J lost 14 bases, with 19 bases between them. Germline V gene sequence: CDR1 MGHDK, CDR2 SYGVNS. The CDR3 nucleotides read TGTGCCAGCAGCAGAGCTAAAGGACACGGGCTGTTTTTT. It specifies CASSRAKGHGLFF. Full variable domain (remainder filled in from reference TRBV25-1 and TRBJ1-4): EADIYQTPRYLVIGTGKKITLECSQTMGHDKMYWYQQDPGMELHLIHYSYGVNSTEKGDLSSESTVSRIRTEHFPLTLESARPSHTSQYLCASSRAKGHGLFFGSGTQLSVL.

The chain recombines TRBV6-1 with TRBJ1-1; no clear D. CDR3 length: 13 residues. V gave up 5 bases and J gave up 1 base, with 8 bases separating them. In germline, CDR1 is MNHNS, CDR2 SASEGT. DNA for the CDR3: TGTGCCAGCAGTTATGGCAGGAACACTGAAGCTTTCTTT. Amino acid sequence: CASSYGRNTEAFF.

V usage is TRBV12-5 and J usage is TRBJ1-2; a possible D gene is TRBD1 (5 bases). V was clipped by 2 bases and J by 5 bases, with 6 bases between them. The CDR3 spans 12 residues. From germline, CDR1 is LGHNT and CDR2 FRNRAP. CDR3 DNA: TGTGCTAGTGGTTTGCAGGGTTATGGCTACACCTTC. It translates to CASGLQGYGYTF. Together with reference TRBV12-5 and TRBJ1-2, the CDR3 gives the full variable domain: DARVTQTPRHKVTEMGQEVTMRCQPILGHNTVFWYRQTMMQGLELLAYFRNRAPLDDSGMPKDRFSAEMPDATLATLKIQPSEPRDSAVYFCASGLQGYGYTFGSGTRLTVV.

This clone was picked up one time. V is TRBV7-9 and J is TRBJ2-1; 12 bases map to TRBD1. The CDR3 is 17 amino acids. Germline trimming cut 3 bases from V and 7 bases from J; bases unmatched to any gene: 10. Germline CDR1 and CDR2: SEHNR and FQNEAQ (reference sequence). Here the CDR3 reads CASSLNTGTGGFNEQFF. CDR3 coding DNA: TGTGCCAGCAGCTTGAATACCGGGACAGGGGGCTTTAATGAGCAGTTCTTC.

The rearrangement joins TRBV4-1 to TRBJ1-6, with D unclear. The germline V gene has CDR1 MGHRA and CDR2 YSYEKL. Trimming took off 4 bases at V and 10 bases at J, with 11 bases between the two ends. The CDR3 sequence is 13 residues long. This chain's CDR3 is CASSPLEGSPLHF. The DNA for the CDR3 is TGCGCCAGCAGCCCTTTGGAGGGCTCACCCCTCCACTTT.

V usage is TRBV10-3 and J usage is TRBJ2-7; D may be TRBD2 (6 bases). The CDR3 loop spans 14 amino acids. Per germline, CDR1 ENHRY and CDR2 SYGVKD. V lost 2 bases to trimming and J lost 4 bases, with 12 bases between them. The CDR3 protein is CAISETLASYEQYF. DNA for the CDR3: TGTGCCATCAGTGAGACTCTAGCGAGTTACGAGCAGTACTTC.

V and J are TRBV19 and TRBJ1-6; D possibly corresponds to TRBD1 (6 bases). CDR1 and CDR2 (germline): LNHDA, SQIVND (reference sequence). CDR3 size: 15 residues. The V gene lost 5 bases and the J gene lost 7 bases, with 15 bases spanning the gap. This CDR3 reads CASSPRDTRNSPLHF. CDR3 DNA sequence: TGTGCCAGTAGTCCCCGGGACACTCGGAATTCACCCCTCCACTTT.

This chain links TRBV5-1 with TRBJ2-2; D may be TRBD1 (7 bases). Germline CDR1 and CDR2: SGHRS and YFSETQ. Trimming took 0 bases from V and 5 from J, leaving 11 bases between them. The CDR3 runs 15 residues. Here the CDR3 DNA reads TGCGCCAGCAGCTTGGGACAGGGACTTACCGGGGAGCTGTTTTTT. Residues: CASSLGQGLTGELFF.

This sequence joins TRBV10-3 and TRBJ1-5, with D unresolved. The V end was cut by 3 bases, the J end by 7 bases, with 7 bases between. Germline V CDR1 and CDR2: ENHRY, SYGVKD. The CDR3 spans 12 residues. The CDR3 sequence is CAISDAVQPQHF. Written as DNA, the CDR3 is TGTGCCATCAGTGACGCGGTGCAGCCCCAGCATTTT.

The chain carries TRBV6-5 and TRBJ1-1; maybe TRBD1 (5 bases). Germline lookup yields CDR1 MNHEY and CDR2 SVGAGI. Trimming cost V 7 bases and J 5 bases, with 14 bases left between them. The CDR3 is 13 amino acids. CDR3 in amino acids: CASNPGGETEAFF. The CDR3 bases are TGTGCCAGCAATCCCGGGGGGGAAACTGAAGCTTTCTTT.

The rearrangement links TRBV9 to TRBJ1-3; 9 bases agree with TRBD1. The germline CDR1 and CDR2 sequences are SGDLS and YYNGEE. This CDR3 comprises 15 residues. Trimming removed 4 bases from V and 2 bases from J; junction bases left unmatched: 4. The CDR3 reads CASSPGTGTGNTIYF. As DNA, the CDR3 is TGTGCCAGCAGCCCCGGGACAGGGACTGGAAACACCATATATTTT. Combining the CDR3 with reference TRBV9 and TRBJ1-3 gives the whole variable domain DSGVTQTPKHLITATGQRVTLRCSPRSGDLSVYWYQQSLDQGLQFLIQYYNGEERAKGNILERFSAQQFPDLHSELNLSSLELGDSALYFCASSPGTGTGNTIYFGEGSWLTVV.

Regarding this clone: A junction end diverges from the germline sequence, so it may reflect a read error. The V and J genes are TRBV7-7 and TRBJ1-1, with TRBD1 as a possible D gene (6 bases). CDR1 and CDR2 (germline): SSHAT, FNYEAQ (reference sequence). The CDR3 consists of 14 residues. CDR3 amino acids: CASSPGGRNTEAFF. As DNA, the CDR3 is TGTGCTAGCAGCCCCGGGGGGCGAAACACTGAAGCTTTCTTT.